This T cell receptor (beta chain) was sequenced in a study of T cells in Graves' hyperthyroidism and ophthalmopathy. CDR1 and CDR2 (germline): MDHEN, SYDVKM. This CDR3 is built from 13 residues. V trimming: 11 bases; J trimming: 7 bases; junction bases outside the gene matches: 8. This clonotype occurred a few times. Using RNA transcripts as the source, TCR beta CDR3 regions were amplified. TCR CDR3 underwent first-round RT-PCR with the HTBI primer set. TCRdb recomputed calls from the multiplex PCR reads with MiXCR, one row per CDR3 protein. The top ten hold approximately 8.4% of the sample, which has about 710,000 distinct CDR3 sequences, over 15% seen once.

The chain recombines TRBV28 with TRBJ2-7; 13 bases agree with TRBD2. The receptor was isolated from a man between 18 and 35 years old with Graves' hyperthyroidism. Sequenced: blood. CDR3 bases: TGTGCCTCTCGGGGACTAGCGGGACAGGAGCAGTACTTC. Its translation is CASRGLAGQEQYF.